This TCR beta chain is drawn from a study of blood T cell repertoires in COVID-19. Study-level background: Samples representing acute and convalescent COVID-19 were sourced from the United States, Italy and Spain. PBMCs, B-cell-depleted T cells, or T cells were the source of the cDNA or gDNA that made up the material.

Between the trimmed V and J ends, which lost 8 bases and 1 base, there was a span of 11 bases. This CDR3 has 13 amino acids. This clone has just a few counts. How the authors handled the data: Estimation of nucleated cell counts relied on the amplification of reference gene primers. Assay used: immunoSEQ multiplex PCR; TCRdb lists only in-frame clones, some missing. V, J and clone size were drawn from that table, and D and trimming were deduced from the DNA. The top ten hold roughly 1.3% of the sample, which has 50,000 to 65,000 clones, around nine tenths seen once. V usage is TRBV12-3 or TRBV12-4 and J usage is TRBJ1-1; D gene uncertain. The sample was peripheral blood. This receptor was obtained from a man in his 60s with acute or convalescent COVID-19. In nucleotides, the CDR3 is TGTGCCAGCTCCGGACTACCGAACACTGAAGCTTTCTTT. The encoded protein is CASSGLPNTEAFF.